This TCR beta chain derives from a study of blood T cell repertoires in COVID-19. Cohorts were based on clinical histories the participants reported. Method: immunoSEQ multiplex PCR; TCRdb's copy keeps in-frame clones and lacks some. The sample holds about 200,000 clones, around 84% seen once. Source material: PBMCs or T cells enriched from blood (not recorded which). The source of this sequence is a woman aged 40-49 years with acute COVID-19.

In DNA, the CDR3 is TGTGCCAGCGGTAGAAATCAGCCCCAGCATTTT. Translation gives CASGRNQPQHF. This chain uses TRBV9 with TRBJ1-5; D remains ambiguous. Trimming removed 7 bases at V and 4 bases at J, with 6 bases between. Per the germline V gene, CDR1 is SGDLS and CDR2 is YYNGEE. This CDR3 region has 11 residues.